This TCR beta chain was sequenced for a study of blood T cells in healthy people across ages. Together with a sample-barcoded 5' primer, a J-beta primer mix was included in a second PCR lasting roughly 6 to 12 cycles. Each cDNA was tagged by a template-switch adaptor containing 12 random nucleotides. TCRdb re-called the 5' RACE reads with MiXCR, one entry per CDR3 protein. The repertoire consists of 980,000 or so distinct CDR3 sequences, with about 48% occurring once and the leading ten covering over 10%. RNA extraction gave at least 5 micrograms of total RNA per sample. Germline values: CDR1 SGHRS, CDR2 YFSETQ. This CDR3 is built from 16 residues. V lost 1 base, J lost 5 bases, and 18 bases lay in between.

This TCR derives from a man between 25 and 39 years old in good health. The sample was blood. This chain links TRBV5-1 with TRBJ1-1, with D unclear. Here the CDR3 DNA reads TGCGCCAGCAGCTTGTCCGCTGCGGGGATGCGGACTGAAGCTTTCTTT. Amino acids: CASSLSAAGMRTEAFF.